Presented here are 2 T cell receptor beta chains from one specimen sequenced in a study of graft-versus-host responses after intestinal transplantation. The table came from immunoSEQ multiplex PCR; TCRdb's copy has only in-frame clones and leaves some out. The sample includes 55,000 to 70,000 clones, more than 75% of them seen just once. The source was PBMCs, collected approximately four months after intestinal transplantation. The receptors derive from a human patient who received an intestinal transplant, so some T cells may come from the graft donor.

The rearrangement joins TRBV19 to TRBJ1-1; D gene unclear. Germline CDR1 is LNHDA and CDR2 is SQIVND (reference sequence). The CDR3 is 12 residues long. V lost 3 bases and J lost 1, with 3 bases in between. The CDR3 DNA reads as TGTGCCAGTAGTATTGGGAACACTGAAGCTTTCTTT. This gives the protein CASSIGNTEAFF.

This chain links TRBV6-5 with TRBJ2-5, with 7 bases lining up with TRBD2. The J call may be faulty, since TRBJ2-7 better matches the DNA end. Germline CDR1 reads MNHEY; CDR2 reads SVGAGI. The CDR3 runs to 15 residues. The CDR3 nucleotides are TGTGCCAGCGTCCTTAAGGCTAGCGGCTCCTACGAGCAGTACTTC. It specifies CASVLKASGSYEQYF.